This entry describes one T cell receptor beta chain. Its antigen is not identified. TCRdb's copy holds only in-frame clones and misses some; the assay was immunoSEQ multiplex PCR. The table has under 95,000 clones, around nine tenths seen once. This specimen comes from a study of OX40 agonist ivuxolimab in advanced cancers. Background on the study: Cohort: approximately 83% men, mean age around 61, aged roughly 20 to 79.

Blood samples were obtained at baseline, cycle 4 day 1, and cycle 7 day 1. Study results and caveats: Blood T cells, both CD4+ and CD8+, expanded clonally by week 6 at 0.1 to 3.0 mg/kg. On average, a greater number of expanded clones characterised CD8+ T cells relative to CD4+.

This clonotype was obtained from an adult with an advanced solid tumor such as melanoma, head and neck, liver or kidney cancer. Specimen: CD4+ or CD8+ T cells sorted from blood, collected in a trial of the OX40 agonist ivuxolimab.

The chain's CDR3 is CASSWDRVQDEQYF. CDR3 DNA sequence: TGCGCCAGCAGCTGGGACAGAGTCCAGGACGAGCAGTACTTC. The chain combines TRBV5-1 with TRBJ2-7; TRBD1 matches 7 bases. J lost 5 bases, V lost 3 bases, and 8 bases had no gene match. There are 14 residues in the CDR3. CDR1 is SGHRS and CDR2 is YFSETQ in the germline V gene.